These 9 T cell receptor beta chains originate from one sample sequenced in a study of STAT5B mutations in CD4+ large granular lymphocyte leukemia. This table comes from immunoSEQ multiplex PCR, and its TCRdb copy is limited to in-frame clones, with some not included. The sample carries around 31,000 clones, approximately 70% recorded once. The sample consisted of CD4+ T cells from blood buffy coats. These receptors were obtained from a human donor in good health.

CDR3 sequence reads: CASSPGGGGSYEQYF. The CDR3 DNA follows: TGTGCCAGCAGCCCCGGGGGCGGGGGGTCCTACGAGCAGTACTTC. V and J are TRBV7-2 and TRBJ2-7, with 8 bases identical to TRBD2. Germline V gives CDR1 SGHTA, CDR2 FQGNSA. This CDR3 contains 15 residues. J lost 1 base, V lost 5 bases, and 7 bases had no gene match.

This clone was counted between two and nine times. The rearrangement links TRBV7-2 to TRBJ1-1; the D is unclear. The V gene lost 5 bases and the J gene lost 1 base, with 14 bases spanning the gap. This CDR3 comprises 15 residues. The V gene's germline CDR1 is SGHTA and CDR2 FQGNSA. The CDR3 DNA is TGTGCCAGCAGCCCGCTCTACTCGGGGAACACTGAAGCTTTCTTT. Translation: CASSPLYSGNTEAFF. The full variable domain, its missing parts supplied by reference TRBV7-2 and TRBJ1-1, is GAGVSQSPSNKVTEKGKDVELRCDPISGHTALYWYRQSLGQGLEFLIYFQGNSAPDKSGLPSDRFSAERTGGSVSTLTIQRTQQEDSAVYLCASSPLYSGNTEAFFGQGTRLTVV.

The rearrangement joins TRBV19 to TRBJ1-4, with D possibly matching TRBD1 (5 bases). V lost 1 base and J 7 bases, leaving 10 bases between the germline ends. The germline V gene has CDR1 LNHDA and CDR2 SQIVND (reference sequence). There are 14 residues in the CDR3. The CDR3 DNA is TGTGCCAGTAGTATAGCGACAGTGGCTGAAAAACTGTTTTTT. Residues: CASSIATVAEKLFF.

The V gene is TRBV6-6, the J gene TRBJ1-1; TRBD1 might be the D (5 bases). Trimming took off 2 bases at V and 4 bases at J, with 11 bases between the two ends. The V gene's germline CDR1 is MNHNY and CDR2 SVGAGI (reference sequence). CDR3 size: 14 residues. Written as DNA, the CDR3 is TGTGCCAGCAGTTACCTGGCAGGGAGCACTGAAGCTTTCTTT. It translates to CASSYLAGSTEAFF.

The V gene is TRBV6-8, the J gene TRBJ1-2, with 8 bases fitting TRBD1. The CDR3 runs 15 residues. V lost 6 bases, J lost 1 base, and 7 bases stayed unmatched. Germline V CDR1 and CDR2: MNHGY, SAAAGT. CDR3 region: CASRHGTGYNYGYTF. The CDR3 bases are TGTGCCAGCAGACATGGGACAGGTTATAACTATGGCTACACCTTC.

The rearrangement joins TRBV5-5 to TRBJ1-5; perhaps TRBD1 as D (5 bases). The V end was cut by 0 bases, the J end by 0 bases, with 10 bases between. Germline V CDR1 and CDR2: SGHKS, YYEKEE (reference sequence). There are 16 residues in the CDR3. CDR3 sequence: CASSLGGRHSNQPQHF. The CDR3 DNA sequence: TGTGCCAGCAGCTTGGGGGGGAGGCATAGCAATCAGCCCCAGCATTTT. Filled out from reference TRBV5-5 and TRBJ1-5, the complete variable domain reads DAGVTQSPTHLIKTRGQQVTLRCSPISGHKSVSWYQQVLGQGPQFIFQYYEKEERGRGNFPDRFSARQFPNYSSELNVNALLLGDSALYLCASSLGGRHSNQPQHFGDGTRLSIL.

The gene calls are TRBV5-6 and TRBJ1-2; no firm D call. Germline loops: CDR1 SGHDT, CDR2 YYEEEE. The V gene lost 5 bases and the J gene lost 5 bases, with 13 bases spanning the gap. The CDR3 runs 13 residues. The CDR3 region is CASRQITGYGYTF. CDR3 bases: TGTGCCAGCAGACAAATCACGGGTTATGGCTACACCTTC.

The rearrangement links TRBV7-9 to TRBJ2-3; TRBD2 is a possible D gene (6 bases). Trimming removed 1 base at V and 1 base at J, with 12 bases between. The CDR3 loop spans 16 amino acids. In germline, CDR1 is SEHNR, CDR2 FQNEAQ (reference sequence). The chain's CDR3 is CASSLDGRGGTDTQYF. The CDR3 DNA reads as TGTGCCAGCAGCTTAGACGGGCGGGGCGGCACAGATACGCAGTATTTT.

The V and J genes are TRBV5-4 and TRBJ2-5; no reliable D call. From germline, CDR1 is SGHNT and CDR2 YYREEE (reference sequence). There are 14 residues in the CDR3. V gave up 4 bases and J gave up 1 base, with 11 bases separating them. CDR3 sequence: CASSPGTPQETQYF. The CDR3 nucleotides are TGTGCCAGCAGCCCCGGTACACCCCAAGAGACCCAGTACTTC.